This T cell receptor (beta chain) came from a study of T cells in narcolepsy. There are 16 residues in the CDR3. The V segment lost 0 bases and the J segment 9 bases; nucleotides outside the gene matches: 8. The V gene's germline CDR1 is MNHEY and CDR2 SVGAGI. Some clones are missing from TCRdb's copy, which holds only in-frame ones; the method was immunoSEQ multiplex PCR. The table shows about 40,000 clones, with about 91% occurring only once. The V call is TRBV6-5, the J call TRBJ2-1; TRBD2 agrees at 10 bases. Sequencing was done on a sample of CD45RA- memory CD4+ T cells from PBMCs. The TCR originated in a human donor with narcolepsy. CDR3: CASSYSKGTSAFEQFF. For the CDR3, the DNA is TGTGCCAGCAGTTACTCGAAGGGGACTAGCGCCTTTGAGCAGTTCTTC.